Listed below are T cell receptor beta chains from one sample, sequenced in a study of CD8 T cells in Susac syndrome. TCRdb reanalysed the immunoSEQ multiplex PCR reads using MiXCR and keeps one entry per CDR3 protein. The table shows 180,000 or so distinct CDR3 sequences, with 85% to 95% occurring only once. The specimen was CD4+ T cells from PBMCs. All receptors come from a human donor with Susac syndrome. Both conserved end residues are part of each CDR3. A D gene is named only where the DNA matches it firmly. Clone sizes are given selectively: once, few, many, or a class where the clone is expanded.

d_gene	v_gene	abundance	j_gene	CDR3nt	CDR3aa
NA	TRBV3-1	NA	TRBJ2-6	TGTGCCAGCAGCCAAGATGCCTCTGGGGCCAACGTCCTGACTTTC	CASSQDASGANVLTF
NA	TRBV11-3	NA	TRBJ2-2	TGTGCCAGCAGCACCACAGGGACGGACACCGGGGAGCTGTTTTTT	CASSTTGTDTGELFF
NA	TRBV7-2	once	TRBJ1-1	TGTGCCAGCACTCCTATAGGGATGAACACTGAAGCTTTCTTT	CASTPIGMNTEAFF
TRBD2	TRBV20-1	NA	TRBJ2-1	TGCAGTGCCCGCTCCACGGGCGGGAGCAATGAGCAGTTCTTC	CSARSTGGSNEQFF
TRBD1	TRBV7-2	NA	TRBJ2-3	TGTGCCAGCAGCTTAGAAGGGGGCCCTCCCACAGATACGCAGTATTTT	CASSLEGGPPTDTQYF
TRBD2	TRBV9	NA	TRBJ2-1	TGTGCCAGCAGCCCCCGCCATCAGGGACTAGCGGGAAGATCCACCTACAATGAGCAGTTCTTC	CASSPRHQGLAGRSTYNEQFF
NA	TRBV2	NA	TRBJ2-1	TGTGCCAGCAGGGACCGGGACGGATCATACAATGAGCAGTTCTTC	CASRDRDGSYNEQFF
NA	TRBV7-2	NA	TRBJ1-6	TGTGCCAGCAGCTTTCCGGGACAAAATTCACCCCTCCACTTT	CASSFPGQNSPLHF
TRBD1	TRBV6-2/TRBV6-3	NA	TRBJ2-1	TGTGCCAGCAGTTATCTCGGGACAGGAGTCAATGAGCAGTTCTTC	CASSYLGTGVNEQFF
NA	TRBV2	NA	TRBJ1-5	TGTGCCAGCAGTGAAGCGCTTAGGAATCAGCCCCAGCATTTT	CASSEALRNQPQHF
NA	TRBV7-2	once	TRBJ2-7	TGTGCCAGCAGTAATAATGCCCCCAGGCAGTACTTC	CASSNNAPRQYF
NA	TRBV20-1	NA	TRBJ1-1	TGCAGTGCTAGAGCGGTGAACACCGGGGGAGCTTTCTTT	CSARAVNTGGAFF
TRBD2	TRBV9	NA	TRBJ2-1	TGTGCCAGCAGCGGGGGGGGAGATGAGCAGTTCTTC	CASSGGGDEQFF
NA	TRBV29-1	NA	TRBJ2-5	TGCAGCTCTGTGGGACAAGAAGAGACCCAGTACTTC	CSSVGQEETQYF
NA	TRBV9	few	TRBJ2-3	TGTGCCAGCAGCGCGTCTACCAGGGGACCCACAGATACGCAGTATTTT	CASSASTRGPTDTQYF
NA	TRBV18	NA	TRBJ1-1	TGTGCCAGCTCACCCGCCGGACGGAACACTGAAGCTTTCTTT	CASSPAGRNTEAFF
NA	TRBV20-1	NA	TRBJ2-2	TGCAGTGCTAGTAGGATCGGGGAGCTGTTTTTT	CSASRIGELFF
TRBD2	TRBV5-6	NA	TRBJ2-5	TGTGCCAGCAGCTTACGAGAGGGACTAGCGGGATTTCAGGAGACCCAGTACTTC	CASSLREGLAGFQETQYF
NA	TRBV5-1	once	TRBJ2-5	TGCGCCAGCAGCGTCAATGGGGGTCAGGAGACCCAGTACTTC	CASSVNGGQETQYF
TRBD1	TRBV6-2/TRBV6-3	NA	TRBJ2-2	TGTGCCAGCGCGAACCATCCGGGAACCGGGACAGTGTCTCCCGGGGAGCTGTTTTTT	CASANHPGTGTVSPGELFF
TRBD2	TRBV4-2	NA	TRBJ2-7	TGTGCCAGCAGCCCCTACTCTAGCGGCCCCTACGAGCAGTACTTC	CASSPYSSGPYEQYF
NA	TRBV2	NA	TRBJ2-3	TGTGCCAGCAGTGTGGTTACCGGTAGGGATACGCAGTATTTT	CASSVVTGRDTQYF
NA	TRBV21-1	NA	TRBJ2-2	TGTGCCAGCAGCATCAGGGACCCCGGGGAGCTGTTTTTT	CASSIRDPGELFF
NA	TRBV7-2	NA	TRBJ1-1	TGTGCCAGCAGCTTAGGACCCAGCACTGAAGCTTTCTTT	CASSLGPSTEAFF
NA	TRBV15	NA	TRBJ2-7	TGTGCCACCAGCAGAGAAGGTGGGGGATACTACGAGCAGTACTTC	CATSREGGGYYEQYF
NA	TRBV5-6	once	TRBJ1-2	TGTGCCAGCAGCTTTCTGGGGCTCTATGGCTACACCTTC	CASSFLGLYGYTF
NA	TRBV19	NA	TRBJ2-2	TGTGCCAGTAGCTCCGGGTTATCGAACACCGGGGAGCTGTTTTTT	CASSSGLSNTGELFF
NA	TRBV7-2	NA	TRBJ2-6	TGTGCCAGCAGCCAGGGGATCGCTTCCTCTGGGGCCAACGTCCTGACTTTC	CASSQGIASSGANVLTF
NA	TRBV9	NA	TRBJ2-2	TGTGCCAGCAGCGTACAGTTCACCGGGGAGCTGTTTTTT	CASSVQFTGELFF
NA	TRBV10-3	NA	TRBJ1-2	TGTGCCATCAGTGAGGCCCAGGGGTCGGATGGCTACACCTTC	CAISEAQGSDGYTF
TRBD1	TRBV9	NA	TRBJ2-5	TGTGCCAGCGGCCTGGCGGGCCCAGGGGGGACCCAGTACTTC	CASGLAGPGGTQYF
TRBD1	TRBV2	NA	TRBJ1-4	TGTGCCGGGACAGGCCTGACTAATGAAAAACTGTTTTTT	CAGTGLTNEKLFF
NA	TRBV12-3/TRBV12-4	NA	TRBJ1-2	TGTGCCAGCAGCTCCCCGGGGGGAGAGGGCATCTACGGCTACACCTTC	CASSSPGGEGIYGYTF
NA	TRBV18	NA	TRBJ1-5	TGTGCCAGCTCACCCAACGGATCGGGGGACCTGGGGCCCCAGCATTTT	CASSPNGSGDLGPQHF
TRBD2	TRBV11-2	NA	TRBJ2-3	TGTGCCAGCAGCGCACAGGAACTAGCGGGGGGGCCAGATACGCAGTATTTT	CASSAQELAGGPDTQYF
NA	TRBV28	NA	TRBJ2-7	TGTGCCAGCAGTGAAAACAACGTCTGGGAGCAGTACTTC	CASSENNVWEQYF
TRBD2	TRBV20-1	NA	TRBJ2-7	TGCAGTGCTAGAGCGCTAGCGGTTTACGAGCAGTACTTC	CSARALAVYEQYF
NA	TRBV5-1	NA	TRBJ1-2	TGCGCCAGCAGCCAACTTGGACAGAACTATGGCTACACCTTC	CASSQLGQNYGYTF
TRBD1	TRBV6-5	NA	TRBJ1-1	TGTGCCAGCAGCCGTACCCTAACAGGGGGCACTGAAGCTTTCTTT	CASSRTLTGGTEAFF
TRBD1	TRBV5-1	NA	TRBJ2-7	TGCGCCAGCAGCTTGGCACAGGGGGCCTCCTACGAGCAGTACTTC	CASSLAQGASYEQYF
NA	TRBV20-1	NA	TRBJ2-7	TGCAGTGCTAGCGGGAGCTCCTACGAGCAGTACTTC	CSASGSSYEQYF
NA	TRBV27	NA	TRBJ2-1	TGTGCCAGTGGACTGTACTCCTACAATGAGCAGTTCTTC	CASGLYSYNEQFF
TRBD2	TRBV9	NA	TRBJ2-7	TGTGCCAGCAGCGTAGGTCTAGCGGAACCCTACGAGCAGTACTTC	CASSVGLAEPYEQYF
TRBD2	TRBV28	NA	TRBJ2-3	TGTGCCAGCAGTTTGGTAGCGGGACCCACAGATACGCAGTATTTT	CASSLVAGPTDTQYF
NA	TRBV5-1	NA	TRBJ2-2	TGCGCCAGCAGCTTGATATCAGGGAACACCGGGGAGCTGTTTTTT	CASSLISGNTGELFF
NA	TRBV20-1	NA	TRBJ2-1	TGCAGTGCTAGAACACGAGTATTGGGGAGCTCCTACAATGAGCAGTTCTTC	CSARTRVLGSSYNEQFF
TRBD2	TRBV18	NA	TRBJ2-1	TGTGCCAGCTCACCAGGGACTAGCGGGAACGATGAGCAGTTCTTC	CASSPGTSGNDEQFF
NA	TRBV5-1	NA	TRBJ2-1	TGCGCCAGCAGGCCCGAAGGGACCTCCAATGAGCAGTTCTTC	CASRPEGTSNEQFF
NA	TRBV2	NA	TRBJ1-5	TGTGCCAGCAGGGCCGAGAAGCTGGGCAATCAGCCCCAGCATTTT	CASRAEKLGNQPQHF
NA	TRBV30	NA	TRBJ1-1	TGTGCCTGGACATCGGGGGCCGGAACTGAAGCTTTCTTT	CAWTSGAGTEAFF
TRBD2	TRBV9	NA	TRBJ2-6	TGTGCCAGCAGCTGGCGGGGGGGGACGGGAGGGTCTGGGGCCAACGTCCTGACTTTC	CASSWRGGTGGSGANVLTF
TRBD1	TRBV20-1	NA	TRBJ2-7	TGCAGTGCTAGAGAGGGACAGGGTCTTAGCGAGCAGTACTTC	CSAREGQGLSEQYF
NA	TRBV30	NA	TRBJ2-7	TGTGCCTGGAGGATGGATGGACTCAATTACGAGCAGTACTTC	CAWRMDGLNYEQYF
NA	TRBV29-1	NA	TRBJ1-2	TGCAGCGTTGATTTAACAGCCCATGGCTACACCTTC	CSVDLTAHGYTF
TRBD1	TRBV20-1	NA	TRBJ2-3	TGCAGTGCTAGAGATCTGACAGGGGCAGATACGCAGTATTTT	CSARDLTGADTQYF